Presented here are 21 T cell receptor beta chains from one specimen sequenced in a study of OX40 agonist ivuxolimab in advanced cancers. Only in-frame clones appear in the TCRdb table, and some are missing; sequencing was by immunoSEQ multiplex PCR. The profile covers fewer than 70,000 clones, with over 80% appearing a single time and about 3% taken by the ten largest. Sample: CD4+ or CD8+ T cells sorted from blood, taken in a trial of the OX40 agonist ivuxolimab. These receptors all stem from an adult with an advanced solid tumor such as melanoma, head and neck, liver or kidney cancer.

The chain is built from TRBV5-4 and TRBJ1-5, with D maybe TRBD1 (5 bases). CDR3 size: 16 residues. Trimming left V 0 bases short and J 3 bases short, with 13 bases between. Germline CDR1 SGHNT, CDR2 YYREEE (reference sequence). The CDR3 coding sequence is TGTGCCAGCAGCTTGGGTCCGGGGGGAAACAATCAGCCCCAGCATTTT. It specifies CASSLGPGGNNQPQHF. The full variable domain, with the rest looked up from reference TRBV5-4 and TRBJ1-5, is ETGVTQSPTHLIKTRGQQVTLRCSSQSGHNTVSWYQQALGQGPQFIFQYYREEENGRGNFPPRFSGLQFPNYSSELNVNALELDDSALYLCASSLGPGGNNQPQHFGDGTRLSIL.

The V gene is TRBV6-5, the J gene TRBJ2-7, with D unresolved. Germline V gene data show CDR1 as MNHEY and CDR2 as SVGAGI. This CDR3 comprises 11 residues. V lost 5 bases and J 7 bases, leaving 9 bases between the germline ends. The CDR3: CASSDPWEQYF. In DNA form, the CDR3 reads TGTGCCAGCAGTGACCCCTGGGAGCAGTACTTC.

CDR3 sequence: CASSPPVDTQYF. The CDR3, as DNA: TGTGCCAGCAGTCCCCCAGTAGATACGCAGTATTTT. The V call is TRBV28, the J call TRBJ2-3; D is unresolved. This CDR3 is built from 12 residues. Trimming pared 5 bases from V and 5 bases from J, leaving 8 bases between. Germline loops: CDR1 MDHEN, CDR2 SYDVKM.

The chain carries TRBV9 and TRBJ1-5; 8 bases agree with TRBD1. CDR3 length: 15 amino acids. Germline V gene lookup returns CDR1 SGDLS and CDR2 YYNGEE. V was pared by 3 bases and J by 1 base, with 3 bases of the junction left unmatched. As DNA, the CDR3 is TGTGCCAGCAGCGGGACAGGGTCCAGCAATCAGCCCCAGCATTTT. This gives the protein CASSGTGSSNQPQHF.

V usage is TRBV19 and J usage is TRBJ2-3; D is possibly TRBD1 (6 bases). Germline lookup yields CDR1 LNHDA and CDR2 SQIVND (reference sequence). Trimming removed 4 bases at V and 3 bases at J, with 17 bases between. This CDR3 spans 16 amino acids. CDR3 in amino acids: CASSRTGQILTDTQYF. CDR3 coding DNA: TGTGCCAGTAGTAGGACGGGACAAATCCTTACAGATACGCAGTATTTT.

The chain recombines TRBV5-4 with TRBJ2-3, with 9 bases identical to TRBD2. CDR1 is SGHNT and CDR2 is YYREEE in the germline V gene (reference sequence). Unmatched junction bases numbered 6, after V lost 0 bases and J lost 1 base. The CDR3 runs to 17 residues. CDR3 protein: CASSLASGGGGTDTQYF. CDR3 sequence (DNA): TGTGCCAGCAGCTTGGCCAGTGGCGGGGGGGGCACAGATACGCAGTATTTT.

The CDR3 region is CASSVTSTDTQYF. The CDR3 nucleotides are TGTGCCAGCAGCGTGACTAGCACAGATACGCAGTATTTT. The chain links TRBV11-3 to TRBJ2-3; D gene ambiguous. Germline V gene data show CDR1 as SGHNT and CDR2 as YENEEA. CDR3 length: 13 amino acids. Trimming took off 5 bases at V and 0 bases at J, with 6 bases between the two ends.

This sequence joins TRBV2 and TRBJ2-2; TRBD1 agrees at 9 bases. Germline CDR1 is SNHLY and CDR2 is FYNNEI. The CDR3 extends over 15 amino acids. Trimming removed 5 bases from V and 5 bases from J; junction bases left unmatched: 6. CDR3 residues: CASSLGQGRTGELFF. Here the CDR3 DNA reads TGTGCCAGCAGTCTCGGACAGGGGAGAACCGGGGAGCTGTTTTTT.

The chain has TRBV19 and TRBJ2-7; 10 bases line up with TRBD1. The germline V gene has CDR1 LNHDA and CDR2 SQIVND (reference sequence). This CDR3 is 13 amino acids long. V shed 8 bases, J shed 7 bases, and the junction held 8 bases outside the gene matches. The CDR3 loop reads CASSRDRGYEQYF. CDR3 nucleotide sequence: TGTGCCAGTTCCCGGGACAGGGGATATGAGCAGTACTTC.

The chain recombines TRBV28 with TRBJ2-7, with D possibly being TRBD1 or TRBD2 (6 bases each). Germline CDR1 is MDHEN and CDR2 is SYDVKM. The CDR3 loop spans 14 amino acids. Trimming took 8 bases from V and 3 from J, leaving 17 bases between them. The CDR3 sequence is CASFPGAGYYEQYF. The DNA of the CDR3 is TGTGCCAGCTTTCCAGGGGCGGGATACTACGAGCAGTACTTC.

The chain is built from TRBV5-3 and TRBJ1-4, with TRBD1 matching over 8 bases. TRBV5-3 is sorted into the ORF group, with uncertain function. V dropped 1 base and J dropped 8; count of bases not matched to a gene: 19. The CDR3 sequence is 19 residues long. The CDR3 loop is CARSLRPTGQGRGREKLFF. CDR3 in DNA: TGTGCCAGAAGCTTGAGGCCCACAGGACAGGGTCGAGGAAGAGAAAAACTGTTTTTT.

The chain recombines TRBV5-1 with TRBJ2-1, with D maybe TRBD1 (5 bases). Trimming pared 0 bases from V and 12 bases from J, leaving 13 bases between. This CDR3 region has 13 residues. In germline, CDR1 is SGHRS, CDR2 YFSETQ. As DNA, the CDR3 is TGCGCCAGCAGCTTGGGGGCAGGGTCAGCGCAGTTCTTC. Amino acids: CASSLGAGSAQFF.

This clone appeared once. The chain joins TRBV19 to TRBJ1-5; D is unresolved. Germline assignment: CDR1 LNHDA and CDR2 SQIVND (reference sequence). The V and J ends lost 3 bases and 4 bases respectively, with 13 bases between them. CDR3 length: 15 amino acids. The CDR3 spells CASSMSRMRNQPQHF. CDR3 nucleotide sequence: TGTGCCAGTAGTATGAGCAGGATGAGAAATCAGCCCCAGCATTTT.

This sequence joins TRBV7-2 and TRBJ2-5; D call uncertain. Germline V gene lookup returns CDR1 SGHTA and CDR2 FQGNSA. This CDR3 is built from 14 residues. Trimming stripped 2 bases from V and 3 bases from J, with 10 bases between. This CDR3 reads CASSLRYDEETQYF. The DNA of the CDR3 is TGTGCCAGCAGCTTACGATACGATGAAGAGACCCAGTACTTC.

CDR3 sequence: CATSSGLVQETQYF. The CDR3 DNA reads TGTGCCACCAGCAGCGGACTGGTACAAGAGACCCAGTACTTC. The V gene is TRBV15, the J gene TRBJ2-5; TRBD2 is a possible D gene (5 bases). The ends were cut back, 3 bases at V and 2 bases at J, with 10 bases in the middle. CDR1 and CDR2 from the germline V gene are LNHNV and YYDKDF (reference sequence). CDR3 length: 14 residues.

V is TRBV15 and J is TRBJ2-3; 10 bases line up with TRBD2. V shed 5 bases, J shed 6 bases, and the junction held 11 bases outside the gene matches. CDR1 is LNHNV, CDR2 YYDKDF, per germline (reference sequence). The CDR3 contains 16 residues. The CDR3 DNA follows: TGTGCCACCAGCCCAGGACTAGCGGCCCTTCTGGATACGCAGTATTTT. This translates into CATSPGLAALLDTQYF. The full variable domain, in which reference TRBV15 and TRBJ2-3 provide the parts outside the CDR3, is DAMVIQNPRYQVTQFGKPVTLSCSQTLNHNVMYWYQQKSSQAPKLLFHYYDKDFNNEADTPDNFQSRRPNTSFCFLDIRSPGLGDTAMYLCATSPGLAALLDTQYFGPGTRLTVL.

The CDR3 spells CSVEDPARGAYNEQFF. CDR3 in DNA: TGCAGCGTTGAAGATCCGGCCCGGGGGGCCTACAATGAGCAGTTCTTC. The gene calls are TRBV29-1 and TRBJ2-1; 7 bases are a match to TRBD2. Germline CDR1 is SQVTM and CDR2 is ANQGSEA. CDR3 length equals 16 residues. V was pared by 0 bases and J by 2 bases, with 7 bases of the junction left unmatched.

J is TRBJ2-7 and V is TRBV6-1, with D perhaps matching TRBD1 (5 bases). The V end lost 4 bases, the J end lost 4 bases, and 17 bases lay between the germline ends. CDR3 length equals 15 residues. Germline lookup yields CDR1 MNHNS and CDR2 SASEGT. The chain's CDR3 is CASSVTAGQAYEQYF. The CDR3 DNA follows: TGTGCCAGCAGTGTGACAGCAGGTCAAGCTTACGAGCAGTACTTC.

The chain carries TRBV2 and TRBJ2-3, with 12 bases fitting TRBD2. The CDR3 loop spans 15 amino acids. Trimming at V came to 6 bases and at J to 5 bases, leaving 6 bases not matched to a gene. The germline CDR1 and CDR2 sequences are SNHLY and FYNNEI. Here the CDR3 DNA reads TGTGCCAGCAGACTCCTAGCGGGGGGGGGAGATACGCAGTATTTT. Its translation is CASRLLAGGGDTQYF.

The rearrangement joins TRBV19 to TRBJ1-4, with D possibly being TRBD1 (6 bases). Trimming removed 3 bases from V and 3 bases from J, with 11 bases in between. This CDR3 region has 15 residues. Germline V gives CDR1 LNHDA, CDR2 SQIVND (reference sequence). In DNA form, the CDR3 reads TGTGCCAGTAGTATGGCGGGGGCTTCTAATGAAAAACTGTTTTTT. Its translation: CASSMAGASNEKLFF.

V gene TRBV28 combines with J gene TRBJ1-1; D is uncertain. The CDR3 totals 14 residues. From germline, CDR1 is MDHEN and CDR2 SYDVKM. Trimming pared 3 bases from V and 2 bases from J, leaving 10 bases between. The CDR3 DNA reads as TGTGCCAGCAGTTTTAGTGGCCGAAACACTGAAGCTTTCTTT. Translating it yields CASSFSGRNTEAFF. Full variable domain (outside the CDR3, taken from reference TRBV28 and TRBJ1-1): DVKVTQSSRYLVKRTGEKVFLECVQDMDHENMFWYRQDPGLGLRLIYFSYDVKMKEKGDIPEGYSVSREKKERFSLILESASTNQTSMYLCASSFSGRNTEAFFGQGTRLTVV.